This T cell receptor (beta chain) was documented in a study of blood T cell repertoires in COVID-19. Background on the study: PBMCs, B-cell-depleted T cells, or T cells were the source of the cDNA or gDNA that made up the material.

Original processing methods: It was from reference gene primer amplification that nucleated cell counts were estimated. This table comes from immunoSEQ multiplex PCR, and its TCRdb copy is limited to in-frame clones, with some not included. Clone size and the V and J calls come from that table; the DNA yielded D and trimming. The sample carries around 77,000 clones, around nine tenths recorded once. The germline V gene has CDR1 MRHNA and CDR2 SNTAGT. The CDR3 is made up of 14 amino acids. Unmatched junction bases numbered 7, after V lost 5 bases and J lost 7 bases. This receptor was identified in a woman older than 75 with active or convalescent COVID-19. The rearrangement uses TRBV6-4 and TRBJ2-1; 8 bases map to TRBD1. The sequenced material came from peripheral blood. The CDR3 DNA reads as TGTGCCAGCAGTCCGAAAACAGGGGGAAATGAGCAGTTCTTC. This translates into CASSPKTGGNEQFF.